A single sample gave rise to the 17 T cell receptor beta chains below, sequenced in a study of PD-L1 blockade in urothelial cancer. This sample's time point: pretreatment peripheral blood. Profiling relied on immunoSEQ multiplex PCR, and the TCRdb table lists in-frame clones only, not all of them. The profile shows fewer than 100,000 clones, 70% to 90% of them singletons. The sample consisted of PBMCs, taken around atezolizumab (anti-PD-L1) treatment. These receptors all come from a man aged 40-50 years with urothelial cancer.

The chain links TRBV28 to TRBJ1-2; D gene uncertain. CDR1 is MDHEN, CDR2 SYDVKM, per germline. Trimming left V 6 bases short and J 0 bases short, with 17 bases between. The CDR3 is made up of 16 amino acids. CDR3 coding DNA: TGTGCCAGCAGCCATAACAGTGGTTGGGCTAACTATGGCTACACCTTC. Its protein is CASSHNSGWANYGYTF.

The rearrangement uses TRBV5-6 and TRBJ1-5; 12 bases line up with TRBD1. The length of the CDR3 is 17 residues. V shed 0 bases, J shed 6 bases, and the junction held 7 bases outside the gene matches. The germline V gene has CDR1 SGHDT and CDR2 YYEEEE. The CDR3 DNA reads as TGTGCCAGCAGCTTGGCCCCGGGACAGGGGGCCGGTCAGCCCCAGCATTTT. Translating it yields CASSLAPGQGAGQPQHF.

The J gene is TRBJ1-1, the V gene TRBV4-1; 7 nucleotides line up with TRBD1. The V and J ends lost 0 bases and 11 bases, in that order; junction bases with no gene match: 12. CDR1 MGHRA and CDR2 YSYEKL come from the germline V gene. This CDR3 is built from 15 residues. The CDR3 loop reads CASSQDRRGGALAFF. The CDR3 DNA follows: TGCGCCAGCAGCCAAGATCGACGAGGGGGCGCTTTGGCTTTCTTT.

The chain links TRBV21-1 to TRBJ2-1; the table's TRBD2 call for D was not verified on the DNA. TRBV21-1 is a listed pseudogene. The CDR3 is 17 residues long. Here the CDR3 DNA reads TGTGCCAGCAGCAAAGGAGGACTAGTATACAGCCATAATGAGCAGTTCTTC. Its translation is CASSKGGLVYSHNEQFF.

This clone was seen once. The chain recombines TRBV11-2 with TRBJ2-2, with 7 bases lining up with TRBD1. The CDR3 extends over 15 amino acids. The V gene's germline CDR1 is SGHAT and CDR2 FQNNGV. After removal of 6 bases from V and 7 bases from J, the junction contained 11 bases not matched to a gene. CDR3 sequence: CASRKLRGRGGELFF. The CDR3 nucleotides are TGTGCCAGCAGAAAACTCAGGGGGAGAGGCGGGGAGCTGTTTTTT.

The V and J genes are TRBV18 and TRBJ2-3; 8 positions agree with TRBD2. From germline, CDR1 is KGHSH and CDR2 LQKENI. The J segment lost 6 bases and the V segment lost 2 bases, leaving 10 bases of the junction unmatched. The CDR3 spans 16 residues. CDR3 amino acids: CASSPFSSGSGDTQYF. DNA of the CDR3: TGTGCCAGCTCACCATTCTCGAGCGGGAGCGGGGATACGCAGTATTTT.

V is TRBV4-1 and J is TRBJ1-5, with D unresolved. In germline, CDR1 is MGHRA, CDR2 YSYEKL. V lost 4 bases and J lost 4, with 8 bases in between. This CDR3 comprises 13 residues. The CDR3 nucleotides read TGCGCCAGCAGCCGCCAGAGGAATCAGCCCCAGCATTTT. Translating it yields CASSRQRNQPQHF.

CDR3 sequence: CASSLGTVSNQPQHF. The CDR3 coding sequence is TGTGCCAGCAGCTTGGGGACAGTTAGCAATCAGCCCCAGCATTTT. The chain employs TRBV5-6 and TRBJ1-5; D perhaps matches TRBD1 (6 bases). This CDR3 is built from 15 residues. Trimming stripped 0 bases from V and 0 bases from J, with 7 bases between. In germline, CDR1 is SGHDT, CDR2 YYEEEE.

V and J are TRBV29-1 and TRBJ1-1, with 8 bases that match TRBD1. Germline V lookup: CDR1 SQVTM, CDR2 ANQGSEA. V lost 6 bases, J lost 8 bases, and 2 bases stayed unmatched. The CDR3 is 10 amino acids. DNA of the CDR3: TGCAGCGTCCGGGACAGGGAAGCTTTCTTT. Its protein is CSVRDREAFF.

The chain is built from TRBV7-3 and TRBJ1-1; D uncertain. V was pared by 3 bases and J by 5 bases, with 10 bases between. This CDR3 contains 13 residues. Per the germline V gene, CDR1 is SGHTA and CDR2 is FQGTGA. The CDR3 coding sequence is TGTGCCAGCAGCTTTTCCTGGCGGACTGAAGCTTTCTTT. Translation gives CASSFSWRTEAFF. The full variable domain, in which reference TRBV7-3 and TRBJ1-1 provide the parts outside the CDR3, is GAGVSQTPSNKVTEKGKYVELRCDPISGHTALYWYRQSLGQGPEFLIYFQGTGAADDSGLPNDRFFAVRPEGSVSTLKIQRTERGDSAVYLCASSFSWRTEAFFGQGTRLTVV.

This clone came up a few times. J is TRBJ2-1 and V is TRBV9; 8 nucleotides match TRBD2. Germline CDR1 and CDR2: SGDLS and YYNGEE. Trimming removed 0 bases from V and 7 bases from J; junction bases left unmatched: 6. The CDR3 loop spans 15 amino acids. In DNA, the CDR3 is TGTGCCAGCAGCGTAGCGGGAGGGCCGAGGAATGAGCAGTTCTTC. It specifies CASSVAGGPRNEQFF.

This rearrangement joins TRBV19 to TRBJ2-1; D is perhaps TRBD2 (5 bases). Looked up from germline, CDR1 is LNHDA and CDR2 is SQIVND (reference sequence). V lost 3 bases and J lost 6, with 15 bases in between. The CDR3 extends over 15 amino acids. DNA for the CDR3: TGTGCCAGTAGTATCCTCTCAGAGGGCCCCAATGAGCAGTTCTTC. It translates to CASSILSEGPNEQFF.

This chain links TRBV4-1 with TRBJ1-2; TRBD1 agrees at 12 bases. The CDR3 spans 15 residues. J gave up 7 bases and V 0 bases, and 3 bases lay outside the gene matches. The germline V gene has CDR1 MGHRA and CDR2 YSYEKL. The CDR3 loop reads CASSQDRDRGLGYTF. The CDR3 DNA reads as TGCGCCAGCAGCCAAGATCGGGACAGGGGGCTTGGCTACACCTTC.

The rearrangement uses TRBV7-9 and TRBJ1-4, with TRBD1 identical over 10 bases. J was trimmed by 8 bases and V by 9 bases; bases with no gene match: 3. The CDR3 extends over 12 amino acids. Germline values: CDR1 SEHNR, CDR2 FQNEAQ (reference sequence). The CDR3 bases are TGTGCCAGTGGGACAGGGGTCGAAAAACTGTTTTTT. It encodes CASGTGVEKLFF.

The J gene is TRBJ1-1, the V gene TRBV6-5, with a weak D call TRBD1 (5 bases). V gave up 2 bases and J gave up 1 base, with 14 bases separating them. Germline loops: CDR1 MNHEY, CDR2 SVGAGI. This CDR3 spans 16 amino acids. The CDR3 nucleotides read TGTGCCAGCAGTTACCAGCGGGGGGGAACGAACACTGAAGCTTTCTTT. Protein: CASSYQRGGTNTEAFF.

The table lists this clone with a count of one. The rearrangement joins TRBV4-1 to TRBJ2-5, with D perhaps matching TRBD2 (5 bases). V was shortened by 2 bases and J by 1 base, with 11 bases between the two germline ends. Per germline, CDR1 MGHRA and CDR2 YSYEKL. This CDR3 spans 15 amino acids. The CDR3 loop is CASSQTLGAQETQYF. Here the CDR3 DNA reads TGCGCCAGCAGCCAAACCTTGGGAGCCCAAGAGACCCAGTACTTC.

V is TRBV14 and J is TRBJ2-5, with 7 bases matching TRBD2. V dropped 3 bases and J dropped 4; count of bases not matched to a gene: 5. This CDR3 has 14 residues. Germline lookup yields CDR1 SGHDN and CDR2 FVKESK. CDR3 loop: CASSHPGRAETQYF. CDR3 in DNA: TGTGCCAGCAGCCACCCGGGGAGGGCAGAGACCCAGTACTTC.